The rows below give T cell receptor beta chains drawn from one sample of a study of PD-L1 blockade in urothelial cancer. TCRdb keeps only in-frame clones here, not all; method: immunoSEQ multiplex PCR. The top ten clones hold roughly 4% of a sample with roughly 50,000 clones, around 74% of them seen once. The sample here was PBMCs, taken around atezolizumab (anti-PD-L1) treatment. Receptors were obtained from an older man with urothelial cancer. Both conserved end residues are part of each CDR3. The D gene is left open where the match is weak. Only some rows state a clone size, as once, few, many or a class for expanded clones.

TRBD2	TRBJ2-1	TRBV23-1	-	CASSQPGTSGGPSSRNEQFF	TGCGCCAGCAGTCAACCTGGGACTAGCGGGGGACCCTCATCACGCAATGAGCAGTTCTTC
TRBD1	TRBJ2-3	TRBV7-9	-	CASSDNGQGGTQYF	TGTGCCAGCAGCGACAACGGACAGGGGGGTACGCAGTATTTT
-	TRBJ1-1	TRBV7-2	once	CASSLLFGKTEAFF	TGTGCCAGCAGCCTACTCTTCGGGAAGACTGAAGCTTTCTTT
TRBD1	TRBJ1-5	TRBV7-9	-	CASSHKTGEDGGNQPQHF	TGTGCCAGCAGCCACAAGACAGGGGAGGATGGTGGCAATCAGCCCCAGCATTTT
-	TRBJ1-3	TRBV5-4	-	CASSLNLPGSGNTIYF	TGTGCCAGCAGCTTGAATCTGCCCGGCTCTGGAAACACCATATATTTT
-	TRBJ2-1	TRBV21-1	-	CASSPARLAGPFGSVNEQFF	TGTGCCAGCAGCCCCGCACGACTAGCGGGCCCCTTCGGATCCGTCAATGAGCAGTTCTTC
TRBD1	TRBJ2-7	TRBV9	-	CASSPTGQGTYEQYF	TGTGCCAGCAGCCCGACGGGACAGGGAACCTACGAGCAGTACTTC
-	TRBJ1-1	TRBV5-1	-	CASRLQGMNTEAFF	TGCGCCAGCAGACTACAGGGCATGAACACTGAAGCTTTCTTT
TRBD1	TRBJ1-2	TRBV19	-	CASSIGTGGTHGYTF	TGTGCCAGTAGTATAGGGACAGGGGGAACCCATGGCTACACCTTC
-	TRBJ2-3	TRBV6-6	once	CASTLGAGGTDTQYF	TGTGCCAGCACCTTGGGGGCAGGGGGCACAGATACGCAGTATTTT
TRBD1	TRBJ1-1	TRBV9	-	CASSYGTGGGEAFF	TGTGCCAGCAGCTACGGGACAGGGGGGGGTGAAGCTTTCTTT
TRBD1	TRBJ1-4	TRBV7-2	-	CASSSRTGVGEKLFF	TGTGCCAGCAGCTCCCGGACAGGGGTGGGTGAAAAACTGTTTTTT
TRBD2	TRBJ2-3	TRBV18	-	CASSPGAAGGRTDTQYF	TGTGCCAGCTCACCCGGAGCCGCGGGCGGGAGAACAGATACGCAGTATTTT
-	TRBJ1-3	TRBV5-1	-	CASSSGSSGNTIYF	TGCGCCAGCAGCTCGGGGAGCTCTGGAAACACCATATATTTT
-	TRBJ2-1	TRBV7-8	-	CASSLTRSSYNEQFF	TGTGCCAGCAGCTTAACCCGGAGCTCCTACAATGAGCAGTTCTTC
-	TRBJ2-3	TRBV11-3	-	CASSPRDTTDTQYF	TGTGCCAGCAGCCCCCGGGACACCACAGATACGCAGTATTTT
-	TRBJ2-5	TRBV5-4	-	CASSLGQVTQYF	TGTGCCAGCAGCTTGGGACAGGTGACCCAGTACTTC
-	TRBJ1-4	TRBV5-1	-	CASRPGPQGNVEKLFF	TGCGCCAGCAGACCCGGACCCCAGGGTAACGTTGAAAAACTGTTTTTT
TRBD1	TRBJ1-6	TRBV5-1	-	CASSDPTGTYNSPLHF	TGCGCCAGCAGCGACCCGACAGGGACCTATAATTCACCCCTCCACTTT
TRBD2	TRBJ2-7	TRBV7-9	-	CASDPLSGGATQYF	TGTGCCAGCGACCCCCTTAGCGGGGGGGCTACGCAGTACTTC
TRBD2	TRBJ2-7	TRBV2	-	CATEAKREGRQQYF	TGTGCCACAGAGGCCAAGCGGGAGGGCCGTCAGCAGTACTTC
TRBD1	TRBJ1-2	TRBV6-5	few	CASSSGQAAYGYTF	TGTGCCAGCAGTTCGGGACAGGCCGCTTATGGCTACACCTTC
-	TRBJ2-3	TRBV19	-	CASSPFSGGDTQYF	TGTGCCAGTAGCCCTTTCTCTGGGGGGGATACGCAGTATTTT
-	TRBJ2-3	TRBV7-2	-	CASSVGLSLRTDTQYF	TGTGCCAGCAGCGTGGGACTCTCTCTAAGGACAGATACGCAGTATTTT
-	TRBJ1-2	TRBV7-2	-	CASSLALTGGYTF	TGTGCCAGCAGCTTAGCTCTAACGGGAGGCTACACCTTC
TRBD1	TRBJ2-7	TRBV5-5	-	CASSPRDSENSYEQYF	TGTGCCAGCAGCCCCCGGGACAGCGAAAACTCCTACGAGCAGTACTTC
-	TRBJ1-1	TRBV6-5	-	CASSYSGNRNTEAFF	TGTGCCAGCAGTTACTCGGGTAACAGGAACACTGAAGCTTTCTTT
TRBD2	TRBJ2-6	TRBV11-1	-	CASSLRGAGANVLTF	TGTGCCAGCAGCCTCCGGGGGGCTGGGGCCAACGTCCTGACTTTC
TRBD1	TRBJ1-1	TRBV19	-	CASRDRGWRWGTEAFF	TGTGCCAGTAGGGACAGGGGGTGGCGGTGGGGCACTGAAGCTTTCTTT
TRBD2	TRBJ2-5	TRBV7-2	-	CASSLEWAGGIQETQYF	TGTGCCAGCAGCTTAGAATGGGCGGGGGGGATCCAAGAGACCCAGTACTTC
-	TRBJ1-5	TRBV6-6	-	CASTWTDGINQPQHF	TGTGCCAGCACCTGGACAGATGGGATCAATCAGCCCCAGCATTTT
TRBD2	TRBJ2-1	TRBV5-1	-	CASSAGLDWSGNEQFF	TGCGCCAGCAGTGCTGGACTAGATTGGTCCGGCAATGAGCAGTTCTTC
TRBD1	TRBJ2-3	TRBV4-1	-	CASSPDRAISDTQYF	TGCGCCAGCAGCCCGGACAGGGCTATCTCAGATACGCAGTATTTT
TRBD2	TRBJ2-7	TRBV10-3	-	CAISGTSSYEQYF	TGTGCCATCAGTGGGACTAGCTCCTACGAGCAGTACTTC
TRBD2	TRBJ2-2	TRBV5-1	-	CASSLLGLAGGVDTGELFF	TGCGCCAGCAGCTTATTGGGACTAGCGGGGGGTGTCGACACCGGGGAGCTGTTTTTT
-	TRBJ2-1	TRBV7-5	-	CVRSLPSRVTANEQFF	TGTGTCAGAAGCTTACCTAGTCGGGTGACAGCGAATGAGCAGTTCTTC
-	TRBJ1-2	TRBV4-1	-	CASSQGPGQIYGYTF	TGCGCCAGCAGCCAAGGGCCGGGACAAATCTATGGCTACACCTTC
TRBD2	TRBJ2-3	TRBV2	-	CASGRGRLAEVFFSTDTQYF	TGTGCCAGCGGGCGGGGCCGACTAGCGGAGGTCTTCTTTAGCACAGATACGCAGTATTTT
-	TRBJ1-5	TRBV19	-	CASMEGNSNQPQHF	TGTGCCAGTATGGAGGGTAATAGCAATCAGCCCCAGCATTTT
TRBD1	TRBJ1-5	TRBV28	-	CASSSPDRGSNQPQHF	TGTGCCAGCAGTTCCCCGGACAGGGGTAGCAATCAGCCCCAGCATTTT
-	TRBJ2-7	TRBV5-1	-	CASSLAPNEQYF	TGCGCCAGCAGCTTGGCCCCTAACGAGCAGTACTTC
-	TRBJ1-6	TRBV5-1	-	CASTSGLSNSPLHF	TGCGCCAGCACCTCGGGACTGTCTAATTCACCCCTCCACTTT
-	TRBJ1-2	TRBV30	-	CAWSASGRANYGYTF	TGTGCCTGGAGTGCATCGGGCAGGGCTAACTATGGCTACACCTTC
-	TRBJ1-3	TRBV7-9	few	CASSPVVSGNTIYF	TGTGCCAGCAGCCCGGTTGTTTCTGGAAACACCATATATTTT
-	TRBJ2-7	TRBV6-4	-	CASSDNRGMTDRAYEQYF	TGTGCCAGCAGTGATAATAGGGGTATGACGGATCGGGCCTACGAGCAGTACTTC